This is a list of T cell receptor beta chains from one sample in a study of T cells after yellow fever vaccination. Each CDR3 protein is one row after TCRdb ran MiXCR on the 5' RACE reads. The sample includes more than 20,000 distinct CDR3 sequences, less than 5.5% of them seen just once. Here the sequenced sample was PBMCs, either bulk or a sorted T-cell subset (CD4+, CD8+, memory, or dextramer-sorted; not recorded which), taken roughly 46 days after the first yellow fever vaccination. Every receptor here comes from a man aged 18 to 30 who received the YFV17D yellow fever vaccine. CDR3s include the opening cysteine and the closing phenylalanine or tryptophan. The order of the fields is clone size, J gene, D gene, V gene, CDR3 protein, CDR3 DNA. The D gene is left open where the match is weak. Size values are once, few and many counts, or a class for expanded clones, and some rows have none.

many TRBJ2-2 - TRBV7-3 CASSQGSGELFF TGTGCCAGCAGCCAGGGGTCCGGGGAGCTGTTTTTT
few TRBJ1-1 - TRBV7-9 CASSPTDPEAFF TGTGCCAGCAGCCCCACAGACCCTGAAGCTTTCTTT
few TRBJ1-2 - TRBV5-4 CASKLAGTNYGYTF TGTGCCAGCAAACTGGCAGGAACTAACTATGGCTACACCTTC
many TRBJ1-1 TRBD1 TRBV12-3/TRBV12-4 CASGRTGGLGAFF TGTGCCAGCGGCCGGACAGGGGGGTTGGGAGCTTTCTTT
many TRBJ1-3 - TRBV7-2 CASSLAVGAGGNTIYF TGTGCCAGCAGCTTAGCGGTCGGGGCGGGTGGAAACACCATATATTTT
few TRBJ2-6 - TRBV19 CASSIPNGGGPGANVLTF TGTGCCAGTAGTATACCTAACGGAGGGGGGCCTGGGGCCAACGTCCTGACTTTC
many TRBJ2-1 TRBD1 TRBV7-7 CASSLGTGGNEQFF TGTGCTAGCAGCTTAGGGACAGGGGGCAATGAGCAGTTCTTC
many TRBJ2-5 TRBD2 TRBV9 CASSQGGHRLETQYF TGTGCCAGCAGCCAGGGAGGGCACAGGCTGGAGACCCAGTACTTC
many TRBJ2-5 - TRBV5-1 CASSLVQGRGQETQYF TGCGCCAGCAGCTTGGTACAGGGACGGGGACAAGAGACCCAGTACTTC
many TRBJ1-5 - TRBV29-1 CSAIWFGGSQHF TGCAGCGCCATATGGTTTGGAGGGTCCCAGCATTTT
many TRBJ1-1 TRBD1 TRBV5-4 CASRRQGARNTEAFF TGTGCCAGCAGACGACAGGGGGCAAGGAACACTGAAGCTTTCTTT
many TRBJ2-3 TRBD2 TRBV20-1 CSMRLAGGGTDTQYF TGCAGCATGAGACTAGCGGGGGGGGGCACAGATACGCAGTATTTT
many TRBJ2-1 TRBD2 TRBV7-7 CASSLSSGGATEQFF TGTGCCAGCAGCCTATCTAGCGGGGGGGCAACTGAGCAGTTCTTC
many TRBJ1-1 - TRBV5-1 CASSLAGVENTEAFF TGCGCCAGCAGCTTAGCCGGAGTGGAGAACACTGAAGCTTTCTTT
medium-sized TRBJ2-3 - TRBV7-6 CASSLASTDTQYF TGTGCCAGCAGCTTAGCTAGCACAGATACGCAGTATTTT
many TRBJ2-6 - TRBV10-3 CAIRPTESSGANVLTF TGTGCCATCAGACCGACAGAAAGCTCTGGGGCCAACGTCCTGACTTTC
- TRBJ2-2 - TRBV11-2 CASSLRGSLTGELFF TGTGCCAGCAGCTTACGTGGGTCGCTCACCGGGGAGCTGTTTTTT
many TRBJ1-4 - TRBV28 CASSSPGMGANEKLFF TGTGCCAGCAGTTCTCCGGGGATGGGGGCGAATGAAAAACTGTTTTTT
many TRBJ1-6 - TRBV27 CASSLSPGWYNSPLHF TGTGCCAGCAGTTTATCCCCAGGGTGGTATAATTCACCCCTCCACTTT
many TRBJ2-7 - TRBV4-3 CASSQEVPGPAYEQYF TGCGCCAGCAGCCAAGAGGTACCAGGGCCGGCCTACGAGCAGTACTTC
many TRBJ1-2 - TRBV5-8 CASGRQDTNYGYTF TGTGCCAGCGGACGGCAGGATACTAACTATGGCTACACCTTC
many TRBJ1-2 - TRBV30 CAWSVQGIYGYTF TGTGCCTGGAGTGTACAGGGAATATATGGCTACACCTTC
many TRBJ2-1 TRBD1 TRBV7-3 CASSPDRSSYNEQFF TGTGCCAGCAGCCCGGACAGGAGCTCCTACAATGAGCAGTTCTTC
many TRBJ1-5 - TRBV6-5 CASSSRGPDQPQHF TGTGCCAGCAGTTCAAGGGGCCCCGATCAGCCCCAGCATTTT
- TRBJ2-2 - TRBV20-1 CSARGRRIGIAGELFF TGCAGTGCTAGAGGTCGGAGGATCGGCATCGCCGGGGAGCTGTTTTTT
many TRBJ1-1 - TRBV20-1 CSASWWGIRRNTEAFF TGCAGTGCTAGTTGGTGGGGGATTAGGAGGAACACTGAAGCTTTCTTT
many TRBJ2-7 TRBD2 TRBV7-2 CASSLVVTSGYEQYF TGTGCCAGCAGCTTAGTGGTGACTAGCGGTTACGAGCAGTACTTC
many TRBJ2-3 - TRBV5-1 CASSSVGTDTQYF TGCGCCAGCAGCTCTGTTGGAACAGATACGCAGTATTTT
many TRBJ1-1 - TRBV20-1 CSARDPRGTVEEAFF TGCAGTGCTAGAGATCCCCGGGGGACCGTTGAGGAAGCTTTCTTT
many TRBJ2-5 - TRBV7-2 CASSLNGGASAETQYF TGTGCCAGCAGCTTAAATGGGGGGGCCTCCGCAGAGACCCAGTACTTC
many TRBJ2-1 TRBD1 TRBV29-1 CSVFGTGGNEQFF TGCAGCGTCTTTGGGACAGGGGGAAATGAGCAGTTCTTC
many TRBJ2-7 TRBD1 TRBV28 CASSSPGQTTYEQYF TGTGCCAGCAGTTCGCCGGGACAGACTACCTACGAGCAGTACTTC
- TRBJ1-5 - TRBV7-2 CASSVDDNQPQHF TGTGCCAGCAGCGTAGACGATAACCAACCCCAGCATTTT
many TRBJ2-1 TRBD2 TRBV5-5 CASSLVGGAYNEQFF TGTGCCAGCAGCTTGGTGGGGGGGGCCTACAATGAGCAGTTCTTC
many TRBJ2-2 - TRBV2 CASRVREAGELFF TGTGCCAGCAGGGTCAGGGAGGCCGGGGAGCTGTTTTTT
many TRBJ1-2 - TRBV28 CASIQDYGYTF TGTGCCAGCATACAGGACTATGGCTACACCTTC
many TRBJ2-5 TRBD1 TRBV2 CASGTGGTTQETQYF TGTGCCAGCGGGACAGGGGGGACCACCCAAGAGACCCAGTACTTC
many TRBJ2-3 TRBD2 TRBV7-6 CASSSWTSGGITDTQYF TGTGCCAGCAGCTCGTGGACTAGCGGGGGGATAACAGATACGCAGTATTTT
few TRBJ2-2 TRBD2 TRBV12-3/TRBV12-4 CASSSPPGLAGGLTGELFF TGTGCCAGCAGTTCCCCCCCGGGGCTAGCGGGGGGGCTGACCGGGGAGCTGTTTTTT
many TRBJ2-2 - TRBV20-1 CSARDSSNTGELFF TGCAGTGCTAGAGACTCATCGAACACCGGGGAGCTGTTTTTT
many TRBJ2-3 - TRBV29-1 CSVALSVDGDTQYF TGCAGCGTCGCCCTCTCTGTGGACGGAGATACGCAGTATTTT
many TRBJ2-2 - TRBV27 CASSSPETGMGGGELFF TGTGCCAGCAGTTCGCCGGAAACAGGGATGGGCGGCGGGGAGCTGTTTTTT
many TRBJ2-2 - TRBV18 CASSPRRAFTGELFF TGTGCCAGCTCACCACGACGGGCATTTACCGGGGAGCTGTTTTTT
many TRBJ2-1 TRBD2 TRBV10-3 CAIRRTSGGREQFF TGTGCCATCAGGAGGACTAGCGGGGGGCGAGAGCAGTTCTTC
- TRBJ2-3 TRBD1 TRBV7-8 CASRLKGGRTDTQYF TGTGCCAGCAGATTAAAAGGGGGCAGGACAGATACGCAGTATTTT
many TRBJ2-6 - TRBV6-2/TRBV6-3 CASSPSSSGANVLTF TGTGCCAGCAGCCCGTCGTCCTCTGGGGCCAACGTCCTGACTTTC
many TRBJ1-2 - TRBV10-3 CAISEGENYGYTF TGTGCCATCAGTGAGGGAGAGAACTATGGCTACACCTTC
- TRBJ1-2 TRBD1 TRBV5-6 CASSARGRSGYTF TGTGCCAGCAGCGCCAGGGGGCGCAGCGGCTACACCTTC
many TRBJ1-3 TRBD1 TRBV20-1 CSARAWGGGGRIDGNTIYF TGCAGTGCTAGGGCTTGGGGAGGGGGCGGTAGAATAGATGGAAACACCATATATTTT
many TRBJ2-2 - TRBV6-4 CASSVSTQGGTGELFF TGTGCCAGCAGTGTATCCACCCAGGGCGGCACCGGGGAGCTGTTTTTT